Given below is one T cell receptor (beta chain) in context. Its antigen remains unidentified. The sample originates from a study of cytomegalovirus exposure and HLA in healthy donors. Study background: An early release of data contained roughly 86 million unique TCRs, which came from HLA-typed donors. The study, taken as a whole, reports: Using the classifier, cytomegalovirus status was reportedly diagnosed with high specificity and sensitivity. HLA allele associations emerged for about 18,000 TCR beta sequences in a later analysis, at 0.05 false discovery rate. A later analysis linked a missense variant in DCLRE1C to the trimming of TCR beta V and J genes.

PCR involved 60 Vbeta and 13 Jbeta primers. Assay: immunoSEQ multiplex PCR; the TCRdb copy retains only in-frame clones and omits some. Counted here are some 79,000 clones, less than 80% occurring once; the ten biggest clones make up roughly 15%. V was clipped by 1 base and J by 5 bases; unmatched bases: 3. This CDR3 spans 15 amino acids. Looked up from germline, CDR1 is SEHNR and CDR2 is FQNEAQ (reference sequence). The J gene is TRBJ2-5, the V gene TRBV7-9; TRBD2 matches 11 bases. This receptor was obtained from a woman aged 40 to 50 in good health and CMV-seropositive. Sequenced material: PBMCs. CDR3 protein: CASSLELAGVETQYF. CDR3 DNA: TGTGCCAGCAGCTTAGAACTAGCGGGAGTTGAGACCCAGTACTTC.